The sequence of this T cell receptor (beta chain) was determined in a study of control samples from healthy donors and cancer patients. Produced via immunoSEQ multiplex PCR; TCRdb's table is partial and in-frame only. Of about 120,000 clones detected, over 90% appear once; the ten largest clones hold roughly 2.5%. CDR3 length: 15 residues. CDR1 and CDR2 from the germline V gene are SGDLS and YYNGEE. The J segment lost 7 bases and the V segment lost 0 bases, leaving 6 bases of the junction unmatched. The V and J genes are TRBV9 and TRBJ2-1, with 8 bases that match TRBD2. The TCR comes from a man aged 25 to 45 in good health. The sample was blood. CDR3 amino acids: CASSVDGGAGNEQFF. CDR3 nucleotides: TGTGCCAGCAGCGTAGACGGGGGGGCCGGGAATGAGCAGTTCTTC.